The entry below gives a single T cell receptor (beta chain) sequence along with its context. The authors extracted RNA and reverse transcribed it into cDNA as the sequencing template. The protocol was immunoSEQ multiplex PCR, while the TCRdb copy is restricted to in-frame clones and leaves out a portion. The table has some 100,000 clones, around two fifths seen once. Trimming left V 5 bases short and J 4 bases short, with 17 bases between. The CDR3 is 16 amino acids. Germline loops: CDR1 SGHTA, CDR2 FQGTGA. The sample originates from a study of CD8+ T cells in alopecia areata. Collection of lesional scalp punch biopsies and peripheral blood was performed in alopecia areata patients.

The TCR sequence derives from a human donor with alopecia areata. The sample comprised CD4+ T cells sorted from blood. This sequence joins TRBV7-3 and TRBJ2-2; possible D gene TRBD1, 8 bases. CDR3 protein: CASSRGQGGTTGELFF. The CDR3 DNA is TGTGCCAGCAGCCGAGGACAGGGAGGGACCACCGGGGAGCTGTTTTTT.